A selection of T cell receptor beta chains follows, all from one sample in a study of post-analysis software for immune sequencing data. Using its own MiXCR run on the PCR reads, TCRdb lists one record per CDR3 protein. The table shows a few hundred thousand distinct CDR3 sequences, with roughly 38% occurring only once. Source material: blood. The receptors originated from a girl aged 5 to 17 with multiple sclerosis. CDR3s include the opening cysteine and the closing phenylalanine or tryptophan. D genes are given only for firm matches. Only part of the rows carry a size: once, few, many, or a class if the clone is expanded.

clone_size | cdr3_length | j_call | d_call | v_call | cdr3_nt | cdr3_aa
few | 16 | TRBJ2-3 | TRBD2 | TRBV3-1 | TGTGCCAGCAGCCCAATAGCGGGGGGGCCCACAGATACGCAGTATTTT | CASSPIAGGPTDTQYF
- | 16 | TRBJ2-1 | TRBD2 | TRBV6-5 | TGTGCCAGCAGTTCGCTAACTAGCGGGGGCGGGAATGAGCAGTTCTTC | CASSSLTSGGGNEQFF
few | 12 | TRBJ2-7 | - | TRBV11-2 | TGTGCCAGCAGCTCCTTGAGAGACGAGCAGTACTTC | CASSSLRDEQYF
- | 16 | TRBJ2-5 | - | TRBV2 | TGTGCCAGCAGACCATCGGGGGCGGGGGCTCAAGAGACCCAGTACTTC | CASRPSGAGAQETQYF
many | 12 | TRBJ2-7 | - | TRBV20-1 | TGCAGTGTCTCTTACAGGGACTACGAGCAGTACTTC | CSVSYRDYEQYF
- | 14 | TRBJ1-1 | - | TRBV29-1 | TGCAGCTTCAAGGGTCTTTACATGAACACTGAAGCTTTCTTT | CSFKGLYMNTEAFF
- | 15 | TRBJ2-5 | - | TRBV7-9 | TGTGCCAGCAGCTCAAACTCGGTGGCCCAAGAGACCCAGTACTTC | CASSSNSVAQETQYF
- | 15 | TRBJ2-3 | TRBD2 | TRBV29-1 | TGCAGCGTTGGAACCGGGACTAGCGGGAGTGATACGCAGTATTTT | CSVGTGTSGSDTQYF
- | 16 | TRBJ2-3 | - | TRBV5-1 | TGCGCCAGCAGCGCCGGACAGTCAGTCGGCACAGATACGCAGTATTTT | CASSAGQSVGTDTQYF
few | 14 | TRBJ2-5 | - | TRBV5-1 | TGCGCCAGCAGCTTACAGGGAATGGGAGAGACCCAGTACTTC | CASSLQGMGETQYF
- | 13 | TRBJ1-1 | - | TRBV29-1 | TGCAGCGGTACCCGGCGGGACGCACCAGAAGCTTTCTTT | CSGTRRDAPEAFF
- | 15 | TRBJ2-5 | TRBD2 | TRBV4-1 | TGCGCCAGCAGCCGCCTCGGGGGGGGGCCAGAGACCCAGTACTTC | CASSRLGGGPETQYF
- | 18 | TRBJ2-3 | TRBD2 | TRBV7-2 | TGTGCCAGCAGCCTAGTCAAGATAGCGGGGCGCCAGGTAGATACGCAGTATTTT | CASSLVKIAGRQVDTQYF
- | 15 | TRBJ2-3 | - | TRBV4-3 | TGCGCCAGCAGCCAGAGGGGTACTAGCACAGGTACGCAGTATTTT | CASSQRGTSTGTQYF
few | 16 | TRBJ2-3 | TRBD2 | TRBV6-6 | TGTGCCAGCAGTTACCCCGGGACTAGCGGCACAGATACGCAGTATTTT | CASSYPGTSGTDTQYF
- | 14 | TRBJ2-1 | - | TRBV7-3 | TGTGCCAGCAGCTTTGCGGGGAACGGGGATGAGCAGTTCTTC | CASSFAGNGDEQFF
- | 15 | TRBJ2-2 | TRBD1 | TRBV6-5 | TGTGCCAGCAGCATAGGACAGGGGGGCACCGGGGAGCTGTTTTTT | CASSIGQGGTGELFF
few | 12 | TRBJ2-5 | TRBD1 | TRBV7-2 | TGTGCCAGCAGCTCCACGGACAGGGAGCAGTACTTC | CASSSTDREQYF
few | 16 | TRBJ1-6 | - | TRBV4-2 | TGTGCCAGCAGCCAAGATTATCAGGGCCTAGGTTCACCCCTCCACTTT | CASSQDYQGLGSPLHF
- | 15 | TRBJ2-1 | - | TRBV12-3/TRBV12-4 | TGTGCCAGCAGTTCATGGGGGAAATCCGGACATGAGCAGTTCTTC | CASSSWGKSGHEQFF
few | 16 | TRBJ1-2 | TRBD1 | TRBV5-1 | TGCGCCAGCGCTAGGGGCCGGGACAGGGCTAACTATGGCTACACCTTC | CASARGRDRANYGYTF
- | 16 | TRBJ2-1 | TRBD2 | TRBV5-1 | TGCGCCAGCGGCGGGGGAAGCGGGGGCACCTACAATGAGCAGTTCTTC | CASGGGSGGTYNEQFF
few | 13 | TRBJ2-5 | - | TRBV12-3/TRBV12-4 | TGTGCCAGCAGTTTAGCGCCGGGGGAGACCCAGTACTTC | CASSLAPGETQYF
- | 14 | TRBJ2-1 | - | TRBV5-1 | TGCGCCAGCAGCTTCGGACAGAGCTACAATGAGCAGTTCTTC | CASSFGQSYNEQFF
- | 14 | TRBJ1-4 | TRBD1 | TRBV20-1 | TGCAGTGCTAGTCGGGGACAGGGTCAGGAAAAACTGTTTTTT | CSASRGQGQEKLFF
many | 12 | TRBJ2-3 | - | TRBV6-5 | TGTGCCAGCAGTGACTCGACAGATACGCAGTATTTT | CASSDSTDTQYF
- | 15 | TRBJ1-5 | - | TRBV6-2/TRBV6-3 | TGTGCCAGCAGTCAAACCAGGCCAGCCTTAGGGCCCCAGCATTTT | CASSQTRPALGPQHF
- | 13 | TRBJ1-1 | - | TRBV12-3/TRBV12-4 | TGTGCCAGCAGTTTTCTGGCGGACACTGAAGCTTTCTTT | CASSFLADTEAFF
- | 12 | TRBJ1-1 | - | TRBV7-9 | TGTGCCAGCAGCTTATTAACAGGGGAAGCTTTCTTT | CASSLLTGEAFF
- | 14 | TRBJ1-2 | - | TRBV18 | TGTGCCAGCTCACCACCGGCAGGGCGAGATGGCTACACCTTC | CASSPPAGRDGYTF
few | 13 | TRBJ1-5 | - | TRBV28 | TGTGCCAGCAGCTGGGACAGCAATCAGCCCCAGCATTTT | CASSWDSNQPQHF
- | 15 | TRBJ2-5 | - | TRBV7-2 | TGTGCCAGCAGCTCAGGACCACCGGAACAAGAGACCCAGTACTTC | CASSSGPPEQETQYF
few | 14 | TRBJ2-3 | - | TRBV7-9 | TGTGCCAGCAGCTTGGAGGGGGGGTCGGATACGCAGTATTTT | CASSLEGGSDTQYF
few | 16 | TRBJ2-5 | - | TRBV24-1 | TGTGCCACCAGTGATTTGGCTAGGGCAGGCCAAGAGACCCAGTACTTC | CATSDLARAGQETQYF
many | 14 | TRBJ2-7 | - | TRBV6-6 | TGTGCCAGCAGAACGGGGGGCACTTCCTACGAGCAGTACTTC | CASRTGGTSYEQYF
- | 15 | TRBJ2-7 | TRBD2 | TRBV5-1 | TGCGCCAGCAGCTTGATGCGGGGGGCCTCCTACGAGCAGTACTTC | CASSLMRGASYEQYF
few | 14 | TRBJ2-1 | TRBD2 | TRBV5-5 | TGTGCCAGCAGCTTGGGGGGAGGGGACAATGAGCAGTTCTTC | CASSLGGGDNEQFF
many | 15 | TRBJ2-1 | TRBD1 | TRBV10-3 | TGTGCCATCAGTGACGGGACAGTATCCTACAATGAGCAGTTCTTC | CAISDGTVSYNEQFF
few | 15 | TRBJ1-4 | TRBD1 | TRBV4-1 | TGCGCCAGCAGAAAAGGCCAGGGGGCATATGAAAAACTGTTTTTT | CASRKGQGAYEKLFF
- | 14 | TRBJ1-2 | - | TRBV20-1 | TGCAGTGCTAGTGAAGGGGAGGGCGTACTCGGCTACACCTTC | CSASEGEGVLGYTF
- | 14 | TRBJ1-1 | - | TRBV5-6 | TGTGCCAGCAGCTCCAGGGGTATGAACACTGAAGCTTTCTTT | CASSSRGMNTEAFF